The T cell receptor beta chain described here comes from a study of CD8 T cells in Susac syndrome. With 6 bases clipped from V and 4 bases from J, the junction kept 14 bases outside the gene matches. This CDR3 contains 18 residues. Germline-derived CDR1 and CDR2 are MDHEN and SYDVKM. Random hexamers served to reverse transcribe about 0.5 to 1 ug RNA. The immunoSEQ assay covered 54 Vbeta and 13 Jbeta segments for CDR3. TCRdb re-derived calls from the immunoSEQ multiplex PCR reads in MiXCR, one entry per CDR3 protein. This table has about 75,000 distinct CDR3 sequences, roughly 94% appearing once. Sequencing used CD8+ T cells from PBMCs. This clonotype was sampled from a human donor with Susac syndrome. The rearrangement uses TRBV28 and TRBJ2-2; 10 nucleotides align to TRBD1. CDR3 DNA: TGTGCCAGCAGCCCACGGAGGGGGGGACAGGGGTCCACCGGGGAGCTGTTTTTT. Translation gives CASSPRRGGQGSTGELFF. The full variable domain, its missing parts supplied by reference TRBV28 and TRBJ2-2, is DVKVTQSSRYLVKRTGEKVFLECVQDMDHENMFWYRQDPGLGLRLIYFSYDVKMKEKGDIPEGYSVSREKKERFSLILESASTNQTSMYLCASSPRRGGQGSTGELFFGEGSRLTVL.